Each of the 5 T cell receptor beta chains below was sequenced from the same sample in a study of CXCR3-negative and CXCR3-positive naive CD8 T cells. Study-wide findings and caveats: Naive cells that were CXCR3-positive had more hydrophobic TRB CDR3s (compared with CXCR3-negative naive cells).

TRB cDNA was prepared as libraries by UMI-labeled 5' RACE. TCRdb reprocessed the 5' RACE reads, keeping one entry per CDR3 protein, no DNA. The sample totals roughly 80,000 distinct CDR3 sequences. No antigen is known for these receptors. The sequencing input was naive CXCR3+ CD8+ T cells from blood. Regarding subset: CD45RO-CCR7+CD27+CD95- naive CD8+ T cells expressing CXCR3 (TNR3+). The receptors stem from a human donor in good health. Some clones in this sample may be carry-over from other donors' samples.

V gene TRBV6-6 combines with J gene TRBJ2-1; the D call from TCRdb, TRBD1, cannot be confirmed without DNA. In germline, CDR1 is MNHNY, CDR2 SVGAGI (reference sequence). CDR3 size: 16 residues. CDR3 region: CASSYSAGQGYNEQFF.

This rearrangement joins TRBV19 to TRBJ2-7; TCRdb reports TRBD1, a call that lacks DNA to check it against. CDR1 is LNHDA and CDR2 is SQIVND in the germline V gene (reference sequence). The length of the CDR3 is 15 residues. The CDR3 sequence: CASSIDSQGRNEQYF.

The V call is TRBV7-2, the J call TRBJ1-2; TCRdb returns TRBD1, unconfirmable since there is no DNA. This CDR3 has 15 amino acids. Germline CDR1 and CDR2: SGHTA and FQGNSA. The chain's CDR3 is CASSLMTGRAYGYTF.

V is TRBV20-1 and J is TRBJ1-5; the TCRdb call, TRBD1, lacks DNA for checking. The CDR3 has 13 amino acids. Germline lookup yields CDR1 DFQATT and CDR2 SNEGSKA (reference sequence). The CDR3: CSAKGLDNQPQHF.

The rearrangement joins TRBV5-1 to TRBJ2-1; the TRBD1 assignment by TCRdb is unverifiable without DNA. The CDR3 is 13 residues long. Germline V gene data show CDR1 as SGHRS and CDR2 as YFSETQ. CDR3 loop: CASSFDGGNEQFF.